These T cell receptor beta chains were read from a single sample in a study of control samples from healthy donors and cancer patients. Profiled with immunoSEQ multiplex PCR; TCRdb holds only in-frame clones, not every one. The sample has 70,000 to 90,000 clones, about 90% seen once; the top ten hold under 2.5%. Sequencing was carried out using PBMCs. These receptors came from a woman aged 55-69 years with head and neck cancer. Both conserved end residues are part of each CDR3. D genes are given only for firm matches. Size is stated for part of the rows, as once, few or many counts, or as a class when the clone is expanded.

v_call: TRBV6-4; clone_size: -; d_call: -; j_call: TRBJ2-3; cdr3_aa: CASSERTFTDTQYF; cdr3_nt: TGTGCCAGCAGTGAAAGGACCTTCACAGATACGCAGTATTTT
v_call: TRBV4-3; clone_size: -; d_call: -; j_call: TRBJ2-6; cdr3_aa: CASSQELEGAGANVLTF; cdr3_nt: TGCGCCAGCAGCCAAGAGTTGGAGGGAGCTGGGGCCAACGTCCTGACTTTC
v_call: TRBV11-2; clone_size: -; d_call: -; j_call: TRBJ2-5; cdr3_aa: CASSLQETQYF; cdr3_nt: TGTGCCAGCAGCTTACAAGAGACCCAGTACTTC
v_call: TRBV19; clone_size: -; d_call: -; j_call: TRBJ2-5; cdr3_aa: CASTSSKETQYF; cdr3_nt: TGTGCCAGTACGAGCAGCAAAGAGACCCAGTACTTC
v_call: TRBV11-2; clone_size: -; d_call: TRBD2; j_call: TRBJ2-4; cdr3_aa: CASSLDRLAGVLTKNIQYF; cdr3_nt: TGTGCCAGCAGCTTGGACAGACTAGCGGGAGTATTAACCAAAAACATTCAGTACTTC
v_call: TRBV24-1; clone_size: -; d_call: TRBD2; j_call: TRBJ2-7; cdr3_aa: CATSAGSGSPYQQYF; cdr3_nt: TGTGCCACCAGCGCCGGGAGCGGGAGTCCTTACCAGCAGTACTTC
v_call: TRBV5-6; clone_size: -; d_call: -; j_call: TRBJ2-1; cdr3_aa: CASSFRTGRDQQFF; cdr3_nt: TGTGCCAGCAGCTTTAGGACTGGCCGGGACCAGCAGTTCTTC
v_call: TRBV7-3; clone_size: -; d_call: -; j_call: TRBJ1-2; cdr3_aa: CASSFQGGDYGYTF; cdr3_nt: TGTGCCAGCAGCTTTCAAGGAGGCGACTATGGCTACACCTTC
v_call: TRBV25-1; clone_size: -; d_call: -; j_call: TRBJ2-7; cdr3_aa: CASSEAKGGRGEQYF; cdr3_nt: TGTGCCAGCAGTGAAGCTAAAGGCGGAAGGGGCGAGCAGTACTTC
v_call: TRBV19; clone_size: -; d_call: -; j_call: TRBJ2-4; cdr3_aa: CASSIVGTAKNIQYF; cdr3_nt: TGTGCCAGTAGTATCGTCGGGACAGCCAAAAACATTCAGTACTTC
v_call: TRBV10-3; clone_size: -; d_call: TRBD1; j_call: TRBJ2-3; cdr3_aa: CAISEYRGDADTQYF; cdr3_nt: TGTGCCATCAGTGAATACAGGGGTGACGCAGATACGCAGTATTTT
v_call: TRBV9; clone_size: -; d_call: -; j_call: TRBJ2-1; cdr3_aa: CASSVSETPEQFF; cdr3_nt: TGTGCCAGCAGCGTATCGGAGACACCTGAGCAGTTCTTC
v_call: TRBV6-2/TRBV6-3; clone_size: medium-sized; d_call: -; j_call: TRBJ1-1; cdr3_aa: CASSYPYTEAFF; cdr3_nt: TGTGCCAGCAGTTACCCATACACTGAAGCTTTCTTT
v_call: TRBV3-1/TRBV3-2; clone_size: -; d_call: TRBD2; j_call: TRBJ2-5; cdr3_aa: CASSLNIPLGTSGSHETQYF; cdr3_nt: TGTGCCAGCAGCCTCAATATACCACTCGGGACTAGCGGGAGTCATGAGACCCAGTACTTC
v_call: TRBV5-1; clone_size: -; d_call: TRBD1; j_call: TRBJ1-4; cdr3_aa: CASSTGQGYENEKLFF; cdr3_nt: TGCGCCAGCAGCACGGGACAGGGGTATGAAAATGAAAAACTGTTTTTT
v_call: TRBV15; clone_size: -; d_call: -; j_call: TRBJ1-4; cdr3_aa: CATSISRVNEKLFF; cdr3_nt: TGTGCCACCAGCATTAGTAGGGTAAATGAAAAACTGTTTTTT
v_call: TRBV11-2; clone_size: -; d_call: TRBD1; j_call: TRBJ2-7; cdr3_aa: CASSLAGGGSYEQYF; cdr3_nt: TGTGCCAGCAGCTTAGCAGGGGGCGGATCCTACGAGCAGTACTTC
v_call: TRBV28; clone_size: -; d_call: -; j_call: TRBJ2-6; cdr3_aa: CASSLLGQASSGANVLTF; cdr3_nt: TGTGCCAGCAGTTTACTAGGCCAGGCGAGCTCTGGGGCCAACGTCCTGACTTTC
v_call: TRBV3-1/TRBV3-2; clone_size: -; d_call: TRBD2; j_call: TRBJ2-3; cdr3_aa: CASSQTSGRSTTDTQYF; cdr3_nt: TGTGCCAGCAGCCAGACTAGCGGGAGGTCAACCACAGATACGCAGTATTTT
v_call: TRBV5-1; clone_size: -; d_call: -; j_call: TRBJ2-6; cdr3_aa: CASSLDFLEGRAGANVLTF; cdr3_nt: TGCGCCAGCAGCTTGGATTTTTTGGAGGGGCGGGCTGGGGCCAACGTCCTGACTTTC
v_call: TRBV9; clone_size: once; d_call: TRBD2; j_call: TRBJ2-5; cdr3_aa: CASSATLAGPGWTQYF; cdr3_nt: TGTGCCAGCAGCGCGACATTAGCGGGGCCGGGGTGGACCCAGTACTTC
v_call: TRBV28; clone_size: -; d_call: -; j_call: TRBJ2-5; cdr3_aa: CASTLLGTETQYF; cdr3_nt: TGTGCCAGCACCTTGCTTGGGACTGAGACCCAGTACTTC
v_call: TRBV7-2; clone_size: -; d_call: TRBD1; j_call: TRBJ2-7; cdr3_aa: CASSLTGAARSSYEQYF; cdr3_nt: TGTGCCAGCAGCTTGACAGGGGCCGCCCGAAGCTCCTACGAGCAGTACTTC
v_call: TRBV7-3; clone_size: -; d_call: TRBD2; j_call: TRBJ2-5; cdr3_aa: CASSSGLAGGIQETQYF; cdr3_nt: TGTGCCAGCAGCTCAGGACTAGCGGGAGGGATACAAGAGACCCAGTACTTC
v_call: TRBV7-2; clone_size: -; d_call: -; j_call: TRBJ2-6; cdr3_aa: CASSLARAGYSGANVLTF; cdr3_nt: TGTGCCAGCAGCTTAGCGCGGGCAGGTTACTCTGGGGCCAACGTCCTGACTTTC
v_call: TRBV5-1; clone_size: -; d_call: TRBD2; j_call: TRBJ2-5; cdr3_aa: CASSLPLAGVGETQYF; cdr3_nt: TGCGCCAGCAGCTTGCCGCTAGCGGGAGTAGGGGAGACCCAGTACTTC
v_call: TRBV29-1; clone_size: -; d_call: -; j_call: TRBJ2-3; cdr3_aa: CSVDTQGGNTDTQYF; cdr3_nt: TGCAGCGTCGATACACAGGGAGGAAACACAGATACGCAGTATTTT
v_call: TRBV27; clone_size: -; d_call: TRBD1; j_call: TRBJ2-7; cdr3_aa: CASSQGVGQVITYEQYF; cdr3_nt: TGTGCCAGCAGTCAAGGGGTCGGACAGGTCATAACCTACGAGCAGTACTTC
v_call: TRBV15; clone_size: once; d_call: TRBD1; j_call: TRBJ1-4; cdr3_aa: CATSRGPNRDREFF; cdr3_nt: TGTGCCACCAGCAGAGGTCCCAACCGGGACAGGGAATTTTTT
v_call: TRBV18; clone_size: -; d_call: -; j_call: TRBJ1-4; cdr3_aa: CASSHRDRPNEKLFF; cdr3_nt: TGTGCCAGCTCACACAGGGACCGACCTAATGAAAAACTGTTTTTT
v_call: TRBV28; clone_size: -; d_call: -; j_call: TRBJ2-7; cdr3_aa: CASSLGRNEQYF; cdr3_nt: TGTGCCAGCAGTTTGGGCAGGAACGAGCAGTACTTC
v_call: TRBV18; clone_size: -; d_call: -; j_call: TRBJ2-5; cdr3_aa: CASSPRGRIQETQYF; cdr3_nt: TGTGCCAGCTCACCACGGGGTCGGATACAAGAGACCCAGTACTTC
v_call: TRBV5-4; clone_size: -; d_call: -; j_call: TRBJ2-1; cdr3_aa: CASSFGGGQTYNEQFF; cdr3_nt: TGTGCCAGCAGCTTCGGGGGGGGACAGACCTACAATGAGCAGTTCTTC
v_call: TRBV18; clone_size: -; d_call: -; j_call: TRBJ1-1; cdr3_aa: CASSPAGNTEAFF; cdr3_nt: TGTGCCAGCTCCCCAGCCGGGAACACTGAAGCTTTCTTT
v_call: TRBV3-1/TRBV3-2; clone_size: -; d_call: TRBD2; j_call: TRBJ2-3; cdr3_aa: CASSQEVRGRGTDTQYF; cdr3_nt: TGTGCCAGCAGCCAAGAAGTTCGGGGGAGGGGCACAGATACGCAGTATTTT
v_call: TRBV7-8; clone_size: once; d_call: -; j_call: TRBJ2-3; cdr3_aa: CASSFKLAWQYF; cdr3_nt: TGTGCCAGCAGCTTCAAACTAGCTTGGCAGTATTTT
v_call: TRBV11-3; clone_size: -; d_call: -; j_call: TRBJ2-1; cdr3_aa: CASSLTPYNEQFF; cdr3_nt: TGTGCCAGCAGCTTAACCCCCTACAATGAGCAGTTCTTC
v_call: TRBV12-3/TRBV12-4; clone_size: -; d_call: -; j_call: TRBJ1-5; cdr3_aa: CASSPRADGPQHF; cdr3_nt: TGTGCCAGCAGTCCACGGGCCGACGGGCCCCAGCATTTT
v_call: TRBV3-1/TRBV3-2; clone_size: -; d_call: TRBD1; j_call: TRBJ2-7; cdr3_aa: CASSPTGYAYEQYF; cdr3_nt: TGTGCCAGCAGCCCGACAGGGTACGCCTACGAGCAGTACTTC
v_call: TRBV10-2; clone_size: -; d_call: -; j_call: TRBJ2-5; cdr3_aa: CASTRGRTVQETQYF; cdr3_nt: TGCGCCAGTACTAGGGGACGGACGGTCCAAGAGACCCAGTACTTC
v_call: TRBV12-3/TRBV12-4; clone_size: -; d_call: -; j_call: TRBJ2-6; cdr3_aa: CASSPSGANVLTF; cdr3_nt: TGTGCCAGCAGTCCCTCGGGGGCCAACGTCCTGACTTTC
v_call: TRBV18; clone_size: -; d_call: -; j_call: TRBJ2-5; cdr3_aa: CASSPPTETQYF; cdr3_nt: TGTGCCAGCTCACCACCTACGGAGACCCAGTACTTC
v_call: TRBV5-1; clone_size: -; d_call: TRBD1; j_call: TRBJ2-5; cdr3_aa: CASSGGTGTGETQYF; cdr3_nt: TGCGCCAGCAGCGGCGGGACAGGGACGGGGGAGACCCAGTACTTC
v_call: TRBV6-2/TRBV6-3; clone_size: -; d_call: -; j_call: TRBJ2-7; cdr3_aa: CASSYSRIFEQYF; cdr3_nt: TGTGCCAGCAGTTACTCGAGGATTTTTGAGCAGTACTTC
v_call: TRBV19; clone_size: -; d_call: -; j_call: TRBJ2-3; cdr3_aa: CASSMGTIATDTQYF; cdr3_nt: TGTGCCAGTAGTATGGGGACGATAGCCACAGATACGCAGTATTTT
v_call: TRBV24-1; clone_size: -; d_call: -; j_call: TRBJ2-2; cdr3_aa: CATSVGDRDTGELFF; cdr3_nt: TGTGCCACCAGTGTGGGAGATAGGGATACCGGGGAGCTGTTTTTT
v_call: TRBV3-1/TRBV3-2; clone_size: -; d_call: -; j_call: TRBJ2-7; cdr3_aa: CASSQETRALDEQYF; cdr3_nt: TGTGCCAGCAGCCAAGAGACTAGAGCCCTTGACGAGCAGTACTTC
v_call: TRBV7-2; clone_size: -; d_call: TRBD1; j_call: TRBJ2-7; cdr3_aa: CASSPPGQGYEQYF; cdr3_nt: TGTGCCAGCAGCCCCCCGGGACAGGGATACGAGCAGTACTTC
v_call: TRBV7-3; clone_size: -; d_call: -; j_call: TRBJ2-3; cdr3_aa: CASSLTFGAPRTDTQYF; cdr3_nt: TGTGCCAGCAGCTTAACGTTCGGAGCGCCCCGCACAGATACGCAGTATTTT
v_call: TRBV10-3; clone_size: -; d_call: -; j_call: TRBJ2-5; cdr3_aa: CAISEDQSQETQYF; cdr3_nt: TGTGCCATCAGTGAGGACCAGTCCCAAGAGACCCAGTACTTC